This TCR beta chain was documented in a study of cytomegalovirus exposure and HLA in healthy donors (dated 2017 in TCRdb). Notes on the research overall: In an earlier analysis of 550 to 750 of the donors, 276 Gb of sequence data and 117 million unique TCR beta sequences from about 179 million T cells were reported. Every repertoire in the discovery cohort had been generated on one and the same sequencing platform. In a later analysis, previously published TCR beta repertoires from some 640 donors were re-analyzed and high-resolution HLA genotyping was added so that TCR occurrence patterns could be studied. Four to six DR-DQ haplotypes were handled as single units for association and clustering, since linkage in the cohort was strong. Donor age, sex, ethnicity and CMV serostatus were compiled alongside the repertoire data. An early release covering roughly 640 HLA-typed donors comprised 300 to 350 gigabases of sequencing data and roughly 85 million unique TCR sequences. HLA typing included class I and class II loci at four-digit resolution. Across 300 to 500 genotyped donors of the cohort, an average of about 240,000 unique TCR beta nucleotide sequences per donor were sequenced, and roughly 20% of those sequences were non-productive. The study used immunosequencing to profile the T cell repertoires of approximately 650 subjects and linked those repertoires to cytomegalovirus serostatus. The study aimed to test whether cataloging public T cell receptors could reveal signatures of past pathogen exposure. Rather than drawing on any new phenotypic data, the later analysis identified candidate immune exposures from TCR beta sequences and the way those sequences occurred across donors. An earlier analysis of several hundred of the donors applied high-throughput TCR beta sequencing to assess whether each TCR beta V gene segment acted as functional or pseudogenic. Typing coverage differed by locus: A, B, C, DRB1 and DQB1 were typed in roughly 620-630 donors, DQA1 in approximately 520, DPA1 in over 600, and DPB1 in just under 480. To predict cytomegalovirus infection status, the study brought together high-throughput TCR immunosequencing, statistical association of individual TCRs with disease status, and machine learning. In addition to the first cohort of 666 subjects, a separate validation cohort of under 150 different subjects was used. A later genetic analysis took genome-wide SNP genotypes for about 55% of the roughly 700 donors and used that subset as a discovery cohort. Of the approximately 400 genotyped donors, 81% were placed in the genetic ancestry cluster associated with self-reported Caucasian donors.

Via the germline V gene (reference sequence), CDR1 is SEHNR and CDR2 FQNEAQ. The CDR3 goes from the cysteine to the phenylalanine over 12 residues. Only CDR3 DNA remains: 36 bases, in frame from the first base. The protocol used for the library was the immunoSEQ multiplex PCR assay. The multiplex PCR relied on a mix of 60 forward primers for TCR Vbeta segments and 13 reverse primers for TCR Jbeta segments. The CDR3 region of rearranged TCR beta genes was amplified from genomic DNA by a multiplex PCR assay. Amplified TCR beta libraries were sequenced as 87-base-pair reads on the Illumina HiSeq System. The study's processing was this. Across the 670 or so repertoires, a later analysis counted tens of millions of unique TCR beta chains, 9.5 million to 12 million of which were shared by at least two donors. To remove PCR and sequencing errors, raw reads were error-corrected and collapsed into unique sequences using a nearest-neighbor algorithm that merged closely related sequences. Alignment of CDR3 sequences to IMGT reference sequences was used to assign V, D and J gene segments. For a sequence to be retained, a match of at least six nucleotides was required to both a V gene segment and a J gene segment. A rearrangement was called productive if the CDR3 had no stop codons and remained in frame with V and J, and every other rearrangement was called non-productive. CDR3 was defined by IMGT convention, running from the second conserved V-encoded cysteine to the conserved J-encoded phenylalanine. The earlier analysis of more than 450 of the donors excluded sequences that lacked an unambiguous match to a single V gene segment. In an earlier analysis of approximately 560 of the donors, a V segment was called functional when productive rearrangements were above 56.7%, and segregating when the standard deviation between donors exceeded 5%. To diagnose cytomegalovirus status from the catalog of TCR beta chain sequences, a statistical classification framework was built. V and J gene assignment, in a later analysis, came from comparing TCR nucleotide sequences with IMGT/GENE-DB human TR gene sequences. In a later analysis, CDR3 sequences and most-parsimonious VDJ recombination scenarios were assigned using the TCRdist pipeline. In a later analysis, each TCR beta chain was defined by its CDR3 amino acid sequence together with its V-gene family, and reads without a unique V-gene family were excluded. As a way to deal with suspected cross-contamination and a sequencing artifact, a later analysis dropped hundreds of nucleotide sequences that were highly shared and had low generation probability. A later analysis calculated a clonal expansion index for each public chain from normalized within-repertoire ranks of inferred template counts. A later analysis computed generation probabilities with a VDJ recombination model fitted to out-of-frame rearrangements, and checked the results against IGoR. In a later analysis, hypergeometric tests were used to score TCR-TCR, TCR-HLA and TCR-CMV co-occurrence, with a repertoire-size bias correction applied to TCR pairs. False discovery rates were estimated in a later analysis by permuting HLA or CMV assignments 20 times. A later analysis grouped co-occurring TCRs with DBSCAN, adding TCRdist sequence similarity when clustering within HLA-allele-positive subsets. Repertoires with fewer than 30,000 or more than 120,000 public chains, plus five repertoires with anomalous nucleotide sharing, were excluded from co-occurrence clustering. TCRdb took this table from immuneACCESS and kept in-frame rearrangements with V and J called. Such tables lack part of the clones; where checked against another copy, unresolved V genes explain under half of the gap, and the rest is unexplained. D and trimming come from the DNA, and the V and J calls and clone size come from that table. In this sample the table shows 53,000 or so clones, 65% to 80% of which occur a single time. The top ten clonotypes cover under 8% of the sample.

What the research found in general, with its limitations: Because some donors lacked HLA typing at each locus, the association tests relied only on the typed subset. A cluster of highly shared sequence variants was judged likely to be a technical artifact of the sequencing pipeline. In an earlier analysis of some 500 of the donors, most TCR beta V segments were observed in productive rearrangements about 90% or about 30% of the time, broadly matching IMGT annotations. A later analysis found that HLA-associated TCR beta chains were more clonally expanded and had lower generation probabilities than equally common non-associated chains. The presence/absence analyses assumed that sequencing depth was roughly uniform across donors, and that assumption may not be true. Correlated functional status among segregating V segments might be attributable to linkage disequilibrium, but an unknown experimental factor could not be ruled out. The study gave a list of roughly 150 TCR beta chains associated with cytomegalovirus. Assigning TCR associations to individual alleles was difficult when HLA alleles, especially DR and DQ, strongly co-occurred. A later analysis associated about 17,000 TCR beta sequences with specific HLA alleles at a false discovery rate of 0.05. A further reported finding was that TCR beta sequences accurately predicted the HLA-A and HLA-B alleles for most subjects in the first cohort. An association between a missense DCLRE1C variant and V-gene and J-gene trimming of TCR beta chains was found in a later genetic analysis and replicated in an independent cohort. Across donors, most TCR sequences were observed very rarely, whereas some public TCRs were present in many individuals. Several of the top co-occurrence clusters appeared to be linked to parvovirus B19, influenza, CMV and Epstein-Barr virus, according to a later analysis. The authors suggested that the approach could potentially be extended to other disease states and immunological phenotypes. Roughly 15 rarely observed V segments, including chromosome 9 orphons, were excluded from the earlier analysis of about 500 of the donors because counts were too low. In both the original and validation cohorts, the classifier was reported to diagnose cytomegalovirus status with high specificity and sensitivity. Most CMV-associated TCR beta chains appeared to be HLA-restricted in a later analysis, and the HLA associations seemed to be driven largely by CMV exposure. A later genetic analysis reported fewer N-insertions in productive TCRs among donors in an Asian-associated ancestry cluster than the roughly 670-donor mean. In this cohort, only TCR beta chains were sequenced, and detectable features were limited by the absence of alpha or paired-chain data. Immune exposure information for the cohort was limited to CMV serostatus. Because the 87-base-pair reads could not distinguish some IMGT-functional V segments, including TRBV6-2 and TRBV6-3, those segments were excluded. In vitro tests confirmed that a few of the cytomegalovirus-associated TCR beta chains recognize cytomegalovirus antigens. A later analysis found that TCR association rates varied across HLA loci, with DRB1 alleles showing the most associated TCRs and HLA-C alleles the fewest.

As concerns this clone: Its antigen is currently not known. At one of its ends the junction is not consistent with the germline gene, which may arise from a read error.

In total, 600 or so healthy bone marrow donors made up the cohort. At the time of sampling, all cohort members were nominally healthy, though unrecorded immune exposures were likely present. The donor was CMV seropositive and belonged to the group of over 250 seropositive cohort members. A peripheral blood sample was collected from each donor, and TCR beta sequencing was performed on peripheral blood mononuclear cells. The Qiagen DNeasy Blood Extraction Kit was used to extract genomic DNA from the blood cell samples. The TCR sequence derives from a man in his thirties or forties in good health and CMV-seropositive. This receptor chain uses TRBV7-9 and TRBJ1-6, with no confidently assigned D gene. Sequenced: PBMCs. The CDR3 corresponds to CSSSLENSPLHF. Here is the DNA: TGTTCCAGCAGCTTGGAGAATTCACCCCTCCACTTT.